Listed below are T cell receptor beta chains from one sample, sequenced in a study of blood T cell repertoires in COVID-19. The protocol was immunoSEQ multiplex PCR, while the TCRdb copy is restricted to in-frame clones and leaves out a portion. The data contain 77,000 or so clones, under 80% of them singletons. Sequencing input: peripheral blood. Every receptor here comes from a human donor with acute or convalescent COVID-19. The donor label of this sample is uncertain. CDR3s include the opening cysteine and the closing phenylalanine or tryptophan. D genes are given only for firm matches. Size tells how often a clone was seen (once, few, many) or the class of an expanded clone, and some rows leave it out.

TRBV6-2/TRBV6-3,TRBJ1-5,NA,NA,CASSGHRVQPQHF,TGTGCCAGCAGTGGTCACAGGGTTCAGCCCCAGCATTTT
TRBV5-1,TRBJ2-2,TRBD2,NA,CASRVTSGGGELFF,TGCGCCAGCAGAGTGACTAGCGGGGGCGGGGAGCTGTTTTTT
TRBV5-4,TRBJ2-5,TRBD1,few,CASSTQGQGKETQYF,TGTGCCAGCAGCACTCAAGGACAGGGCAAAGAGACCCAGTACTTC
TRBV27,TRBJ2-1,TRBD1,NA,CASSLVIRAGGYNEQFF,TGTGCCAGCAGTTTAGTGATTAGGGCAGGGGGATACAATGAGCAGTTCTTC
TRBV5-1,TRBJ2-3,NA,NA,CASSLGGMVTDTQYF,TGCGCCAGCAGCTTGGGCGGGATGGTCACAGATACGCAGTATTTT
TRBV11-3,TRBJ2-1,NA,NA,CASSLIPSTNEQFF,TGTGCCAGCAGCTTAATCCCTAGCACCAATGAGCAGTTCTTC
TRBV12-3/TRBV12-4,TRBJ1-6,NA,NA,CASSFQGSPLHF,TGTGCCAGCAGTTTCCAGGGGTCACCCCTCCACTTT
TRBV28,TRBJ1-6,TRBD1,NA,CASRVGTGLPNNSPLHF,TGTGCCAGCAGGGTCGGGACAGGGCTGCCAAATAATTCACCCCTCCACTTT
TRBV2,TRBJ2-2,TRBD2,NA,CASSGGTSGTGELFF,TGTGCCAGCAGTGGGGGGACTAGCGGGACTGGGGAGCTGTTTTTT
TRBV11-2,TRBJ1-5,NA,NA,CASSVSEALKPQHF,TGTGCCAGCAGCGTATCAGAGGCTTTAAAGCCCCAGCATTTT
TRBV7-3,TRBJ2-1,TRBD2,NA,CASSLMAGEKGEQFF,TGTGCCAGCAGCTTAATGGCGGGAGAGAAGGGTGAGCAGTTCTTC
TRBV2,TRBJ1-6,TRBD1,NA,CASTKKGQGRTYNSPLHF,TGTGCCAGCACCAAAAAGGGACAGGGGCGAACCTATAATTCACCCCTCCACTTT
TRBV29-1,TRBJ2-1,TRBD1,few,CSVAGRGDRGYNEQFF,TGCAGCGTTGCAGGACGGGGGGACAGGGGTTACAATGAGCAGTTCTTC
TRBV7-2,TRBJ2-7,TRBD2,NA,CASSLALAGIYEQYF,TGTGCCAGCAGCCTAGCCCTAGCGGGAATTTACGAGCAGTACTTC
TRBV7-9,TRBJ2-1,NA,NA,CASSLSGIGNEQFF,TGTGCCAGCAGCTTATCGGGGATAGGCAATGAGCAGTTCTTC
TRBV5-5,TRBJ2-2,TRBD2,few,CASSLAGGPGTGELFF,TGTGCCAGCAGCTTGGCGGGAGGCCCCGGCACCGGGGAGCTGTTTTTT
TRBV28,TRBJ1-4,TRBD1,NA,CASKGDRSNEKLFF,TGTGCCAGCAAAGGGGACAGGTCTAATGAAAAACTGTTTTTT
TRBV18,TRBJ1-1,TRBD1,NA,CASSTGGRFTEAFF,TGTGCCAGCTCAACAGGGGGCAGATTTACTGAAGCTTTCTTT
TRBV18,TRBJ2-4,TRBD2,once,CASSPPSLASGGNIQYF,TGTGCCAGCTCACCACCATCTTTGGCTAGCGGGGGGAACATTCAGTACTTC
TRBV6-5,TRBJ1-1,TRBD1,NA,CASSRDDRADTEAFF,TGTGCCAGCAGTCGAGATGACAGGGCGGACACTGAAGCTTTCTTT
TRBV5-6,TRBJ2-5,TRBD2,NA,CASSILGTSGGAETQYF,TGTGCCAGCAGTATACTCGGGACTAGCGGGGGGGCAGAGACCCAGTACTTC
TRBV5-5,TRBJ2-7,NA,few,CASSPSASHYEQYF,TGTGCCAGCAGCCCCTCGGCTAGTCACTACGAGCAGTACTTC
TRBV27,TRBJ2-3,NA,NA,CASSARREGTDTQYF,TGTGCCAGCAGCGCGAGGCGGGAAGGCACAGATACGCAGTATTTT
TRBV7-2,TRBJ2-1,TRBD2,few,CASSLGLAGAYNEQFF,TGTGCCAGCAGCTTAGGGCTAGCGGGGGCCTACAATGAGCAGTTCTTC
TRBV28,TRBJ1-5,NA,NA,CASRPNYSNQPQHF,TGTGCCAGCAGGCCTAACTATAGCAATCAGCCCCAGCATTTT
TRBV7-3,TRBJ2-2,NA,NA,CASSLQGGRNTGELFF,TGTGCCAGCAGCCTTCAAGGAGGCAGGAACACCGGGGAGCTGTTTTTT
TRBV24-1,TRBJ2-6,NA,NA,CATSDFTASGANVLTF,TGTGCCACCAGTGATTTTACAGCCTCTGGGGCCAACGTCCTGACTTTC
TRBV28,TRBJ2-3,NA,NA,CASSTGAPKTDTQYF,TGTGCCAGCAGTACGGGAGCGCCCAAAACAGATACGCAGTATTTT
TRBV29-1,TRBJ2-1,NA,NA,CSVEDDKANEQFF,TGCAGCGTTGAAGATGACAAGGCCAATGAGCAGTTCTTC
TRBV5-6,TRBJ2-1,TRBD1,NA,CASSLVGLGQGVREQFF,TGTGCCAGCAGCTTGGTAGGATTGGGACAGGGGGTTCGCGAGCAGTTCTTC
TRBV12-3/TRBV12-4,TRBJ1-6,TRBD1,NA,CASRGQATAPLHF,TGTGCCAGCCGCGGACAGGCCACCGCACCCCTCCACTTT
TRBV9,TRBJ2-1,TRBD2,NA,CASSGRLAGRDNEQFF,TGTGCCAGCAGCGGGCGACTAGCGGGGAGAGACAATGAGCAGTTCTTC
TRBV21-1,TRBJ1-2,NA,NA,CASSRVEGYTF,TGTGCCAGCAGCCGAGTAGAGGGCTACACCTTC
TRBV11-3,TRBJ2-2,NA,few,CASSFGQYTGELFF,TGTGCCAGCAGCTTTGGACAGTACACCGGGGAGCTGTTTTTT
TRBV20-1,TRBJ1-4,NA,NA,CSASRSPKEKLFF,TGCAGTGCTAGTCGGTCACCAAAAGAAAAACTGTTTTTT
TRBV28,TRBJ1-1,NA,once,CASSKQYGGGTEAFF,TGTGCCAGCAGTAAACAATATGGGGGGGGCACTGAAGCTTTCTTT
TRBV6-6,TRBJ2-2,NA,few,CASRPKATGNTGELFF,TGTGCCAGCAGACCCAAGGCCACAGGGAACACCGGGGAGCTGTTTTTT
TRBV5-1,TRBJ1-6,NA,NA,CASSLAGPGDSPLHF,TGCGCCAGCAGCTTGGCCGGGCCAGGGGATTCACCCCTCCACTTT
TRBV27,TRBJ1-3,TRBD1,NA,CASSPQGKRDTIYF,TGTGCCAGCAGCCCACAGGGGAAACGGGACACCATATATTTT
TRBV30,TRBJ2-1,TRBD1,once,CAWIPTGHLEQFF,TGTGCCTGGATACCGACAGGGCACCTGGAGCAGTTCTTC
TRBV5-5,TRBJ1-2,TRBD1,NA,CASSTSGTGSGYTF,TGTGCCAGCAGCACCTCCGGGACAGGGTCTGGCTACACCTTC
TRBV9,TRBJ2-1,NA,NA,CASSVGPSAYNEQFF,TGTGCCAGCAGCGTAGGACCTAGCGCTTACAATGAGCAGTTCTTC
TRBV6-5,TRBJ1-5,TRBD1,NA,CASRSDRAQPQHF,TGTGCCAGCAGGTCGGACAGGGCTCAGCCCCAGCATTTT
TRBV5-1,TRBJ1-6,NA,once,CASSLGSSYNSPLHF,TGCGCCAGCAGCTTGGGGAGCTCCTATAATTCACCCCTCCACTTT
TRBV7-2,TRBJ2-2,TRBD2,NA,CASSLGLAGGRSTGELFF,TGTGCCAGCAGCTTAGGACTAGCGGGGGGGCGGAGCACCGGGGAGCTGTTTTTT
TRBV6-1,TRBJ1-6,TRBD1,NA,CASSEALNRTGKNSPLHF,TGTGCCAGCAGTGAAGCGCTTAATAGGACAGGGAAAAATTCACCCCTCCACTTT